The T cell receptor (beta chain) described here comes from a study of T-cell reconstitution after alpha-beta-depleted transplantation in children. Germline values: CDR1 SGHTA, CDR2 FQGNSA. The ends lost 4 bases at V and 10 bases at J; junction bases unmatched: 11. CDR3 size: 16 residues. This clonotype has a count of ten or more. Preparation of the TCRbeta library used unique molecular identifiers. MiXCR was run by TCRdb on the PCR reads, yielding one entry per CDR3 protein. The sample contains approximately 6,400 distinct CDR3 sequences, roughly 14% of which appear only once. Sequenced here: PBMCs, sampled before TCRalphabeta/CD19-depleted stem cell transplant. The chain is built from TRBV7-2 and TRBJ1-6, with 9 bases aligning to TRBD1. This receptor was obtained from a boy between 5 and 17 years old with acute lymphoblastic leukemia, due to receive a stem cell transplant. The CDR3 nucleotides are TGTGCCAGCAGCTCCCCTCCGGGACAGGGTCGGTCACCCCTCCACTTT. Residues: CASSSPPGQGRSPLHF.